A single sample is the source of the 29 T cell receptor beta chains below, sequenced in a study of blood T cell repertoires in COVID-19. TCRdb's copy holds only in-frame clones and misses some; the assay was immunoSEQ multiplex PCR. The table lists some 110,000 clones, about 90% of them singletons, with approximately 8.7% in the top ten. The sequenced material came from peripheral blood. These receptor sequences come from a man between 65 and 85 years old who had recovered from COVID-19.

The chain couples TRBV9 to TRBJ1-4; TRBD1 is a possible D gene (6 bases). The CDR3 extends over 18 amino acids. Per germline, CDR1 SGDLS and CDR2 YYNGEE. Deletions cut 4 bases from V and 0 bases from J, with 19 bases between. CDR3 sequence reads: CASSSRGGHLSTNEKLFF. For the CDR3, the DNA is TGTGCCAGCAGCTCCCGGGGGGGACACCTCTCAACTAATGAAAAACTGTTTTTT.

The CDR3 sequence: CASSLGSTIAKNIQYF. The CDR3, as DNA: TGCGCCAGCAGCTTGGGGTCGACTATAGCCAAAAACATTCAGTACTTC. This chain uses TRBV5-1 with TRBJ2-4; D is possibly TRBD2 (5 bases). The CDR3 has 16 residues. CDR1 and CDR2 from the germline V gene are SGHRS and YFSETQ. V was trimmed by 0 bases and J by 0 bases, leaving 10 bases between them.

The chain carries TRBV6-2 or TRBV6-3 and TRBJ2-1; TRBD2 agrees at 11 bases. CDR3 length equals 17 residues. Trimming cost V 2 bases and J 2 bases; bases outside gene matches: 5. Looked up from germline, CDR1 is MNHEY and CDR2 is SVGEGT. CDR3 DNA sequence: TGTGCCAGCAGTTACCCCTTAGCGGGAGGGCCCTACAATGAGCAGTTCTTC. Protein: CASSYPLAGGPYNEQFF.

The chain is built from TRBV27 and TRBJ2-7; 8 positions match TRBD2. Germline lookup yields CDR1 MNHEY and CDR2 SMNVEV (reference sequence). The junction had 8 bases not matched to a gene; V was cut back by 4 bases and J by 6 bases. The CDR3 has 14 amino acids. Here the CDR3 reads CASSSAGGNIEQYF. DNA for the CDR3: TGTGCCAGCAGTTCGGCGGGAGGCAATATCGAGCAGTACTTC.

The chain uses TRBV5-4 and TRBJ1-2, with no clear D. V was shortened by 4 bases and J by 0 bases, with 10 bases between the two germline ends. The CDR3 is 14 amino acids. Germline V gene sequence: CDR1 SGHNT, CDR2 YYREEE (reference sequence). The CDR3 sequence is CASSRDIPNYGYTF. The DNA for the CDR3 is TGTGCCAGCAGCCGAGATATTCCTAACTATGGCTACACCTTC.

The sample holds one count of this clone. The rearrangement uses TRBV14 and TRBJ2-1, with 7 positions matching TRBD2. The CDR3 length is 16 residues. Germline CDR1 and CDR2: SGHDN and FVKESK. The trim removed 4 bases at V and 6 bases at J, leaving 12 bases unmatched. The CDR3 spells CASSRPDRTRSNEQFF. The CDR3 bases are TGTGCCAGCAGCCGCCCGGACCGGACTAGGTCCAATGAGCAGTTCTTC.

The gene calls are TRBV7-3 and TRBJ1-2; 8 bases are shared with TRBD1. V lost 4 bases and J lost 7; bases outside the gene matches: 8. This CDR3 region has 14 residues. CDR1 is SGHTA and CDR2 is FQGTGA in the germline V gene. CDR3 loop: CASSSTGTGSGYTF. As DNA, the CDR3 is TGTGCCAGCAGCTCAACCGGGACAGGTTCTGGCTACACCTTC.

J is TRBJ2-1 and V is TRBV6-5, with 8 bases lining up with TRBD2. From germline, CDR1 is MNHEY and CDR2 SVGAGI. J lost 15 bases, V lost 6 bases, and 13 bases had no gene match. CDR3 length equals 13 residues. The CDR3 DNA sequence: TGTGCCAGCAGCCGATCGGGGGGGGGACCTTGGTTCTTC. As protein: CASSRSGGGPWFF.

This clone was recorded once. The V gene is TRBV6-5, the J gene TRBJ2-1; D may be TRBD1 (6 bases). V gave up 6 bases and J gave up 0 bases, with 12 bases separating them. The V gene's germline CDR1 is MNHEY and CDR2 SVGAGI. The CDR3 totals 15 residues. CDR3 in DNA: TGTGCCAGCAGCCTTACAGGGAGCTCCTACAATGAGCAGTTCTTC. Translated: CASSLTGSSYNEQFF.

This chain's CDR3 is CASSPMAGGTYEQYF. CDR3 sequence (DNA): TGTGCCAGCAGCCCGATGGCAGGGGGAACCTACGAGCAGTACTTC. The chain joins TRBV7-2 to TRBJ2-7; TRBD1 matches 7 bases. V was pared by 5 bases and J by 2 bases, with 9 bases of the junction left unmatched. The CDR3 loop spans 15 amino acids. From germline, CDR1 is SGHTA and CDR2 FQGNSA.

The CDR3 spells CATLDSLNQPQHF. The CDR3 region has the DNA TGTGCCACACTCGACAGCCTCAATCAGCCCCAGCATTTT. V usage is TRBV10-3 and J usage is TRBJ1-5; a weak D match, TRBD1 (5 bases). CDR3 length: 13 amino acids. V lost 10 bases to trimming and J lost 3 bases, with 13 bases between them. Germline CDR1 is ENHRY and CDR2 is SYGVKD.

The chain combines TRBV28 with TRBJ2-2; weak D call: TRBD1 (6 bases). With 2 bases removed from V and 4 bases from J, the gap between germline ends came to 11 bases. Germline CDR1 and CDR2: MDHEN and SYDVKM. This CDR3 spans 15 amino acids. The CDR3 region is CASSLRTGSTGELFF. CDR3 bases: TGTGCCAGCAGTTTAAGAACAGGGAGCACCGGGGAGCTGTTTTTT.

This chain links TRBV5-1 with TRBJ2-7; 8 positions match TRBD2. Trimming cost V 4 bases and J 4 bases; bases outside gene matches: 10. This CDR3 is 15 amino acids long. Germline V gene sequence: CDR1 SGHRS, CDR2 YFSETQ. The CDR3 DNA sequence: TGCGCCAGCAGCGCGGGACTAGGAGGTTCATACGAGCAGTACTTC. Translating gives CASSAGLGGSYEQYF.

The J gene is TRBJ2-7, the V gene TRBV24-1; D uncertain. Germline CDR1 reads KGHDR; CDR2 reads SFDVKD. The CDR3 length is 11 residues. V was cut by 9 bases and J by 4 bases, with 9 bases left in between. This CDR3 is CATDTSYEQYF. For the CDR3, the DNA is TGTGCCACCGATACATCGTACGAGCAGTACTTC.

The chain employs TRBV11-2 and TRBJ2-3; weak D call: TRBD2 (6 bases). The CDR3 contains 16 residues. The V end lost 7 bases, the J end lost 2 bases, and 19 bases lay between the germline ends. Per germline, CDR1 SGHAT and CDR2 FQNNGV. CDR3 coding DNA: TGTGCCAGCACCCCGTGGGCTAGCGTACCCACAGATACGCAGTATTTT. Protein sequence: CASTPWASVPTDTQYF. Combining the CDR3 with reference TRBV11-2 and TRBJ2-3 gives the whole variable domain EAGVAQSPRYKIIEKRQSVAFWCNPISGHATLYWYQQILGQGPKLLIQFQNNGVVDDSQLPKDRFSAERLKGVDSTLKIQPAKLEDSAVYLCASTPWASVPTDTQYFGPGTRLTVL.

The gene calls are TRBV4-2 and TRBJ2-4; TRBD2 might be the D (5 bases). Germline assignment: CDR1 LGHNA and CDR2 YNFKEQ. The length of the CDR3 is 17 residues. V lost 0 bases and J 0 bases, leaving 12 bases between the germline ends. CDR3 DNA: TGTGCCAGCAGCCAAGAGCGGGCCGGGGTAGCCAAAAACATTCAGTACTTC. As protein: CASSQERAGVAKNIQYF.

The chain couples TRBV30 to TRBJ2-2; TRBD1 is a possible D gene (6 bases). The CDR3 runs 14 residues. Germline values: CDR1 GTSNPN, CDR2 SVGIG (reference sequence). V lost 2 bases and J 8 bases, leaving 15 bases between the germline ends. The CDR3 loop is CAWSTQGRGGELFF. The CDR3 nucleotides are TGTGCCTGGAGTACCCAGGGGCGAGGGGGGGAGCTGTTTTTT.

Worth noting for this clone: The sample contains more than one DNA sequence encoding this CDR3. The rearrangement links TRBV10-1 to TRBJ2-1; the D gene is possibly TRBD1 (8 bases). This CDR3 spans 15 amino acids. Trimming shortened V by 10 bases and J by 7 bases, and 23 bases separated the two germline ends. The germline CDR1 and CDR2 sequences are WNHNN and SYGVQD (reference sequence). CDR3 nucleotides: TGCGCCACCTTAACCGGAGACAGGGGACTAAATGAGCAGTTCTTC. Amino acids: CATLTGDRGLNEQFF.

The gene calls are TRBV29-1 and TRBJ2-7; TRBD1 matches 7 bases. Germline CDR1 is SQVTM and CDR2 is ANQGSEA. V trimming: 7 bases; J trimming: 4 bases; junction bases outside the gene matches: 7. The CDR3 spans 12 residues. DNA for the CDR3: TGCAGCGCCCGACAGGGAGCGTACGAGCAGTACTTC. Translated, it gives CSARQGAYEQYF.

The CDR3 DNA reads as TGTGCCAGTAGTCAGGACAGGGGGTTCACCTACAATGAGCAGTTCTTC. This gives the protein CASSQDRGFTYNEQFF. The chain links TRBV19 to TRBJ2-1; 10 bases line up with TRBD1. CDR1 and CDR2 from the germline V gene are LNHDA and SQIVND (reference sequence). Trimming removed 5 bases from V and 2 bases from J; junction bases left unmatched: 6. The length of the CDR3 is 16 residues.

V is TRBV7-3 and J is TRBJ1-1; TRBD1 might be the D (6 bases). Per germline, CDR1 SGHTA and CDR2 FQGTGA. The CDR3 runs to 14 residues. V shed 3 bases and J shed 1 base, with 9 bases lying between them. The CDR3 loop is CASSLTGSNTEAFF. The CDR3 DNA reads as TGTGCCAGCAGCTTGACAGGATCGAACACTGAAGCTTTCTTT.

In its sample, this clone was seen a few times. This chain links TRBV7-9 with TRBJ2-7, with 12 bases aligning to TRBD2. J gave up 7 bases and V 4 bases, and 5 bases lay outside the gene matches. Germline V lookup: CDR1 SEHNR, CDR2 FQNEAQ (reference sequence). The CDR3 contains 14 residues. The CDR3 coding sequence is TGTGCCAGCAGCTCGGGACTAGCGGGCCTAGAGCAGTACTTC. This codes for CASSSGLAGLEQYF.

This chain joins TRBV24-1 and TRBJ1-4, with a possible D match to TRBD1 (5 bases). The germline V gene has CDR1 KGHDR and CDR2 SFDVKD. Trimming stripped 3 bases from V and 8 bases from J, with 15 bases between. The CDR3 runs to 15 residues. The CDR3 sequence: CATSDPGGTGEKLFF. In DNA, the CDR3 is TGTGCCACCAGTGATCCCGGCGGGACCGGCGAAAAACTGTTTTTT.

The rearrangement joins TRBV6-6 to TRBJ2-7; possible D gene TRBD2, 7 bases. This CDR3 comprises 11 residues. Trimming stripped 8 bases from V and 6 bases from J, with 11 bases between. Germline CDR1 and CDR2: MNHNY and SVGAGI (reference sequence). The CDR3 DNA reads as TGTGCCAGCCGGGGGGCGCGCGAGCAGTACTTC. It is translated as CASRGAREQYF.

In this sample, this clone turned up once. The CDR3 nucleotides are TGTGCCAGCAGCTTAAAAACTAGCGGGAGTTCTGGCACAGATACGCAGTATTTT. It is translated as CASSLKTSGSSGTDTQYF. V is TRBV7-2 and J is TRBJ2-3; 11 nucleotides align to TRBD2. This CDR3 contains 18 residues. Germline CDR1 reads SGHTA; CDR2 reads FQGNSA. V shed 2 bases and J 1 base; nucleotides not matched to a gene: 8.

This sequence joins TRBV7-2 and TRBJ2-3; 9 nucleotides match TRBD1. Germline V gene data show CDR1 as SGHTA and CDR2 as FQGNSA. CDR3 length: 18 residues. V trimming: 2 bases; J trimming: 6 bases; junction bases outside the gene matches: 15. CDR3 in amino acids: CASSLRSWTGDLQDTQYF. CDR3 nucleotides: TGTGCCAGCAGCTTACGATCCTGGACAGGGGATCTTCAGGATACGCAGTATTTT.

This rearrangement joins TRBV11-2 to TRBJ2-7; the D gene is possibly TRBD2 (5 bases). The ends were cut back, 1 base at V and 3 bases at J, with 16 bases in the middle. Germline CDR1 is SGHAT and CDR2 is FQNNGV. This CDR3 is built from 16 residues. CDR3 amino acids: CASSLVSGRKGYEQYF. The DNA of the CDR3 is TGTGCCAGCAGCTTAGTTTCGGGAAGAAAAGGCTACGAGCAGTACTTC.

CDR3 amino acids: CSVEAGMIGNTIYF. The CDR3, as DNA: TGCAGCGTTGAAGCAGGGATGATTGGTAACACCATATATTTT. The chain couples TRBV29-1 to TRBJ1-3; the D gene is possibly TRBD1 (5 bases). The V end lost 1 base, the J end lost 7 bases, and 14 bases lay between the germline ends. Germline values: CDR1 SQVTM, CDR2 ANQGSEA. The CDR3 covers 14 residues.

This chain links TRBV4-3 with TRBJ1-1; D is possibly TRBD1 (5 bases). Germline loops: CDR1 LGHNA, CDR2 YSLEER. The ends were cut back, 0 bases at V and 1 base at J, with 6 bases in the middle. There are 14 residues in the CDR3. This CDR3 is CASSQDTGNTEAFF. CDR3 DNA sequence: TGCGCCAGCAGCCAAGATACAGGGAACACTGAAGCTTTCTTT.